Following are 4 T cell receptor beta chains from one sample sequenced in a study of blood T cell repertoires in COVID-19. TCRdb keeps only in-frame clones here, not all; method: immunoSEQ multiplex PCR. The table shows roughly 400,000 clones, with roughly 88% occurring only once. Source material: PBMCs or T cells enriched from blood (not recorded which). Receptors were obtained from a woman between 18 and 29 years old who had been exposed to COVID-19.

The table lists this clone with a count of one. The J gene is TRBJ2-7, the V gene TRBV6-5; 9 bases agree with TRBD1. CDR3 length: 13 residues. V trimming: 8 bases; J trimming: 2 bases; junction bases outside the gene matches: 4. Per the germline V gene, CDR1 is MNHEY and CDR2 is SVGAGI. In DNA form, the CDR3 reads TGTGCCAGCCCGGGACAGGGCGCCTACGAGCAGTACTTC. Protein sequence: CASPGQGAYEQYF.

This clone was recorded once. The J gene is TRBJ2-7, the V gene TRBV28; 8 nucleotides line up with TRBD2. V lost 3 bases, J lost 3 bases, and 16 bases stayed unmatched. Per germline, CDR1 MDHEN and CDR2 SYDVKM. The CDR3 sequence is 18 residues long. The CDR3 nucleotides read TGTGCCAGCAGTTTTTCACCCCTATCGCGGGAGGATTTCTACGAGCAGTACTTC. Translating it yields CASSFSPLSREDFYEQYF.

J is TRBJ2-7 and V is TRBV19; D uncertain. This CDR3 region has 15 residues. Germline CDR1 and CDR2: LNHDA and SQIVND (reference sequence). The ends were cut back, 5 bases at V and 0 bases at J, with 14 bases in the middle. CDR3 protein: CASSSRGPSSYEQYF. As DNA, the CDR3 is TGTGCCAGTAGTTCCAGAGGTCCCAGCTCCTACGAGCAGTACTTC.

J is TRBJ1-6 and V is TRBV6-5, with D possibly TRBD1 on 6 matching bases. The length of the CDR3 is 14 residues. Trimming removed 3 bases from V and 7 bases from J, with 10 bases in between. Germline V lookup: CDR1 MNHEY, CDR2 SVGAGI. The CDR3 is CASSYDRWNSPLHF. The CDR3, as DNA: TGTGCCAGCAGTTATGACAGGTGGAATTCACCCCTCCACTTT.